This T cell receptor (beta chain) was sequenced in a study of shared clonotypes between healthy human individuals. Findings of the study overall: It was the few donors that limited the genetic and exposure-history diversity represented.

V dropped 3 bases and J dropped 7 bases, with 10 bases sitting between them. The CDR3 runs to 13 residues. Germline-derived CDR1 and CDR2 are MNHEY and SMNVEV (reference sequence). Regarding this clone: The antigen is unknown.

The method was immunoSEQ multiplex PCR; TCRdb's version includes in-frame clones alone and lacks a portion of them. The table records some 2,000,000 clones, over 85% of them present only once. The receptor's source is a man aged 18 to 29 in good health. The sequenced sample consisted of naive CD4+ T cells sorted from blood. Subset of the sample: CD45RA+ positively selected. The J gene is TRBJ1-3, the V gene TRBV27; D possibly corresponds to TRBD1 (6 bases). The chain's CDR3 is CASSFRGSNTIYF. Written as DNA, the CDR3 is TGTGCCAGCAGTTTCAGGGGTAGTAACACCATATATTTT.